The entry below gives a single T cell receptor beta chain sequence along with its context. Its binding antigen is unknown. Base quality data are lacking; no much larger clone is found one base away. For CDR1 and CDR2, the germline V gene lists MNHNS and SASEGT. V was cut back by 1 base and J by 5 bases, leaving a gap of 9 bases between them. From the cysteine through the phenylalanine, the CDR3 covers 13 amino acids. This entry keeps only the CDR3 DNA: 39 bases, framed from base 1. Library creation used the immunoSEQ multiplex PCR assay. Not all clones reach the TCRdb copy of this immuneACCESS table, which keeps in-frame sequences only. Checked studies attribute under half of the gap to unresolved V genes and leave the rest unexplained. This sample lists 350,000 to 450,000 clones; over 75% were detected once. Around 6.5% of the sample is taken by the ten largest. This record belongs to a study of control samples from healthy donors and cancer patients (dated by TCRdb to about 2020).

The sequence derives from a man aged 40-55 years with head and neck cancer. Recombination linked TRBV6-1 to TRBJ2-7; too little of a D gene remains to name it. What was sequenced was PBMCs. The sequence in DNA is TGTGCCAGCAGTGAAGTAGTTCGCAACGAGCAGTACTTC. Its translation reads: CASSEVVRNEQYF.